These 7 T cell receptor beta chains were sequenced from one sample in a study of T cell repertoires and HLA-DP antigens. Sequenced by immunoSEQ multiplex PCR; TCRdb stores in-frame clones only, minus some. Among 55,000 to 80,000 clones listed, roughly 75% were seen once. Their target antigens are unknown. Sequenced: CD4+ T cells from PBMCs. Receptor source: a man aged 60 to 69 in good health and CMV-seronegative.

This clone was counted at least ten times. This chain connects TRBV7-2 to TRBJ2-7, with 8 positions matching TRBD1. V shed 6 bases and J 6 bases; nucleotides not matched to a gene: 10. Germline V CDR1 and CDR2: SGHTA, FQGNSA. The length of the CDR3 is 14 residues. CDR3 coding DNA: TGTGCCAGCAGGAGACAGGGGCTCAGTGGCGAGCAGTACTTC. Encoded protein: CASRRQGLSGEQYF. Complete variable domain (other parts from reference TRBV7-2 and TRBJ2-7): GAGVSQSPSNKVTEKGKDVELRCDPISGHTALYWYRQSLGQGLEFLIYFQGNSAPDKSGLPSDRFSAERTGGSVSTLTIQRTQQEDSAVYLCASRRQGLSGEQYFGPGTRLTVT.

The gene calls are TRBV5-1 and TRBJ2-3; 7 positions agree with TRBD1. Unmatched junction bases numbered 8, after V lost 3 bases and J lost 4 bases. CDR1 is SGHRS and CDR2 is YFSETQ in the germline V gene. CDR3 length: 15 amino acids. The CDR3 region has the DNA TGCGCCAGCAGCTCCAACCCACAGGGGCCAGATACGCAGTATTTT. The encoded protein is CASSSNPQGPDTQYF. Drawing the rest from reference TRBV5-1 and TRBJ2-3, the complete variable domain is KAGVTQTPRYLIKTRGQQVTLSCSPISGHRSVSWYQQTPGQGLQFLFEYFSETQRNKGNFPGRFSGRQFSNSRSEMNVSTLELGDSALYLCASSSNPQGPDTQYFGPGTRLTVL.

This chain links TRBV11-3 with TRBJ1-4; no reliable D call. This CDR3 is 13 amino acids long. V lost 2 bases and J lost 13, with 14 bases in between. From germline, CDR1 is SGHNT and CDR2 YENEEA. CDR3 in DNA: TGTGCCAGCAGCTTAAGTTCAGAGAAGGGACTGTTTTTT. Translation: CASSLSSEKGLFF.

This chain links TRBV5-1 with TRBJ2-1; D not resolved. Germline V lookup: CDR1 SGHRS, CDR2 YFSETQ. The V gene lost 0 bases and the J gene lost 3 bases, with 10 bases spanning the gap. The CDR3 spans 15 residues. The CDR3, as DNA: TGCGCCAGCAGCTTGGAAGGAGATAACTACAATGAGCAGTTCTTC. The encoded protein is CASSLEGDNYNEQFF.

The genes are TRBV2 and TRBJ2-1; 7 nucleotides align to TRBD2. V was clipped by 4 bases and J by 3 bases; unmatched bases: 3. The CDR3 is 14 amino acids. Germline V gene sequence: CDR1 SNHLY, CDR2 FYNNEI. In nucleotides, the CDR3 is TGTGCCAGCAGTGGGGCGGGAGTCTACAATGAGCAGTTCTTC. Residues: CASSGAGVYNEQFF.

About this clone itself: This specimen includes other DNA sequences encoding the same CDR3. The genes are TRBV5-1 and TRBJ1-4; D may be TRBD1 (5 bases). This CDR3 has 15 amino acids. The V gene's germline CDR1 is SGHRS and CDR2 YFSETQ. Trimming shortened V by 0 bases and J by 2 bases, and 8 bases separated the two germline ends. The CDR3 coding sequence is TGCGCCAGCAGCTTGGCCCGGGGGACTAATGAAAAACTGTTTTTT. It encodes CASSLARGTNEKLFF.

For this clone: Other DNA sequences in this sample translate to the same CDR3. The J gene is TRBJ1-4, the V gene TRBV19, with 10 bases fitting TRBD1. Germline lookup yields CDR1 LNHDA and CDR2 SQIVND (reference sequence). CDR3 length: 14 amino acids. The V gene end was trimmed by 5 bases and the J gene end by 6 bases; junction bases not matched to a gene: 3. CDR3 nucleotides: TGTGCCAGTAGTTCCGGGACAGGGGATGAAAAACTGTTTTTT. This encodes CASSSGTGDEKLFF.